This TCR beta chain derives from a study of vaccination and CD4 T cells after COVID-19. Study in general: Each participant was administered two doses of a vaccine, which was either BNT162b2 or mRNA-1273. Post-vaccine sample collection happened at a median of approximately 74 days after dose two, ranging 14 to 241. Researchers treated control cultures with a CEFX pool, an HIV-1 Nef pool, or no peptide.

Treatment defined: approximately 10-day PBMC culture with coronavirus spike peptide pools or control peptides (ViraFEST assay). The CDR3 totals 15 residues. Germline V gene data show CDR1 as SGHTA and CDR2 as FQGNSA. The germline V and J ends were trimmed by 0 bases and 6 bases, with 15 bases remaining between them. This clonotype was observed a handful of times. Its antigen is not known. Study-wide points: Median SARS-CoV-2-reactive clonotypes rose from roughly 22 to 38, not significantly.

Sequencing of cultured CD4+ T cell DNA used the Oncomine TCR Beta short-read assay. TCRdb reprocessed the PCR reads with MiXCR, giving one entry per CDR3 protein. The profile covers roughly 13,000 distinct CDR3 sequences, with 53% appearing a single time and roughly 28% taken by the ten largest. The clonotype comes from a human donor who had recovered from COVID-19. The chain carries TRBV7-2 and TRBJ2-7; maybe TRBD2 (5 bases). Sequences were obtained from CD4+ T cells from blood, cultured in vitro. The CDR3 sequence is CASSLARAGRGEQYF. Here the CDR3 DNA reads TGTGCCAGCAGCTTAGCGCGGGCAGGAAGAGGCGAGCAGTACTTC.